The 6 T cell receptor beta chains below were found in one sample sequenced in a study of blood T cell repertoires in COVID-19. Some clones are missing from TCRdb's copy, which holds only in-frame ones; the method was immunoSEQ multiplex PCR. The sample lists 300,000 to 350,000 clones, around 90% occurring once. Specimen: peripheral blood. The receptors were gathered from a woman between 25 and 40 years old with COVID-19, enrolled during active disease.

The rearrangement uses TRBV11-2 and TRBJ1-1; D perhaps matches TRBD1 (6 bases). V was shortened by 1 base and J by 8 bases, with 14 bases between the two germline ends. CDR1 is SGHAT and CDR2 is FQNNGV in the germline V gene. The CDR3 contains 14 residues. CDR3 coding DNA: TGTGCCAGCAGCTTAGGCCACTTGGGACAAGAAGCTTTCTTT. The encoded protein is CASSLGHLGQEAFF.

This clone was observed a handful of times. This chain uses TRBV6-6 with TRBJ1-4; perhaps TRBD1 as D (5 bases). This CDR3 is built from 14 residues. Germline CDR1 and CDR2: MNHNY and SVGAGI (reference sequence). V lost 7 bases and J lost 4, with 13 bases in between. In nucleotides, the CDR3 is TGTGCCAGCACGCGAGACAGCTATAATGAAAAACTGTTTTTT. Amino acid sequence: CASTRDSYNEKLFF.

J is TRBJ2-1 and V is TRBV9; the D is unclear. There are 12 residues in the CDR3. CDR1 and CDR2 (germline): SGDLS, YYNGEE. Trimming cost V 0 bases and J 8 bases, with 6 bases left between them. The CDR3 reads CASSVDGDEQFF. The CDR3 nucleotides are TGTGCCAGCAGCGTAGACGGTGATGAGCAGTTCTTC. Based on the CDR3 plus reference TRBV9 and TRBJ2-1, the full variable domain is DSGVTQTPKHLITATGQRVTLRCSPRSGDLSVYWYQQSLDQGLQFLIQYYNGEERAKGNILERFSAQQFPDLHSELNLSSLELGDSALYFCASSVDGDEQFFGPGTRLTVL.

This chain uses TRBV20-1 with TRBJ2-1; D unclear. The V and J ends lost 3 bases and 6 bases respectively, with 12 bases between them. CDR1 is DFQATT and CDR2 is SNEGSKA in the germline V gene (reference sequence). CDR3 length: 13 residues. The CDR3, as DNA: TGCAGTGCTAGTGCCCCGCCTAGCAATGAGCAGTTCTTC. It is translated as CSASAPPSNEQFF.

This chain connects TRBV27 to TRBJ1-5, with D tentatively TRBD1 (6 bases). Trimming cost V 6 bases and J 0 bases, with 24 bases left between them. The CDR3 length is 19 residues. The germline V gene encodes CDR1 MNHEY and CDR2 SMNVEV (reference sequence). In nucleotides, the CDR3 is TGTGCCAGCAGCAAAATAACAGGGAGCATTACCTATAGCAATCAGCCCCAGCATTTT. Its protein is CASSKITGSITYSNQPQHF.

The chain recombines TRBV7-2 with TRBJ1-1; tentative D call: TRBD1 (6 bases). V was cut by 1 base and J by 6 bases, with 15 bases left in between. This CDR3 contains 15 residues. Germline-derived CDR1 and CDR2 are SGHTA and FQGNSA. Here the CDR3 DNA reads TGTGCCAGCAGCTTAGGCCGGCCAGGGGCTTCTGAAGCTTTCTTT. Protein product: CASSLGRPGASEAFF.